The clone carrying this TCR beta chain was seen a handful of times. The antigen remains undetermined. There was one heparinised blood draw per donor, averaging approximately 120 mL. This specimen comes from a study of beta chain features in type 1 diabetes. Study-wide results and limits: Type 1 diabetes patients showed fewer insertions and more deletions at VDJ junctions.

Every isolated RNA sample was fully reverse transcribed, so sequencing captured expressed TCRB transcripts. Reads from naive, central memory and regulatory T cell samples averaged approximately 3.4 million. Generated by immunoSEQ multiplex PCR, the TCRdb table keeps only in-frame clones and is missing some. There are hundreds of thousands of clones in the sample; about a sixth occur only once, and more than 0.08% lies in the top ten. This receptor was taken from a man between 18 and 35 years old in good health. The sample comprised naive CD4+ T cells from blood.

DNA of the CDR3: TGTGCCAGCAGCGCCGACAGGAGACGGCTCCAAGAGACCCAGTACTTC. Its protein product is CASSADRRRLQETQYF. The rearrangement joins TRBV7-8 to TRBJ2-5; D might be TRBD1 (6 bases). CDR3 length equals 16 residues. V shed 5 bases and J shed 1 base, with 17 bases lying between them. CDR1 is SGHVS and CDR2 is FQNEAQ in the germline V gene. The full variable domain, rest sourced from reference TRBV7-8 and TRBJ2-5, is GAGVSQSPRYKVAKRGQDVALRCDPISGHVSLFWYQQALGQGPEFLTYFQNEAQLDKSGLPSDRFFAERPEGSVSTLKIQRTQQEDSAVYLCASSADRRRLQETQYFGPGTRLLVL.